These T cell receptor beta chains were read from a single sample in a study of blood T cell repertoires in COVID-19. The protocol was immunoSEQ multiplex PCR, while the TCRdb copy is restricted to in-frame clones and leaves out a portion. The data show 150,000 to 200,000 clones, with 86% seen just once and about 6.5% held by the top ten. Material for sequencing was peripheral blood. The receptors were sampled from a woman aged 80 or over in a cohort sampled during active or convalescent COVID-19. Both conserved end residues are part of each CDR3. A D gene is named only where the DNA matches it firmly. Not every row has a clone size; where given, it reads once, few, many or a size class.

clone_size: once
j_call: TRBJ1-2
d_call: TRBD1
v_call: TRBV7-8
cdr3_aa: CASSQRQGRDYGYTF
cdr3_nt: TGTGCCAGCAGCCAGAGACAGGGGAGAGACTATGGCTACACCTTC

clone_size: few
j_call: TRBJ2-7
d_call: NA
v_call: TRBV9
cdr3_aa: CASSVEQGIANEQYF
cdr3_nt: TGTGCCAGCAGCGTAGAGCAGGGAATCGCCAACGAGCAGTACTTC

clone_size: NA
j_call: TRBJ1-2
d_call: NA
v_call: TRBV6-5
cdr3_aa: CASRPTGWGYTF
cdr3_nt: TGTGCCAGCAGGCCTACAGGGTGGGGCTACACCTTC

clone_size: NA
j_call: TRBJ2-3
d_call: TRBD2
v_call: TRBV3-1/TRBV3-2
cdr3_aa: CASSLSSGNTDTQYF
cdr3_nt: TGTGCCAGCAGCCTTAGTAGCGGGAACACAGATACGCAGTATTTT

clone_size: NA
j_call: TRBJ1-2
d_call: NA
v_call: TRBV6-4
cdr3_aa: CATALHKPYPQRRTGYGYTF
cdr3_nt: TGTGCCACCGCTCTACACAAACCTTACCCCCAGAGAAGAACGGGATATGGCTACACCTTC

clone_size: NA
j_call: TRBJ2-3
d_call: NA
v_call: TRBV19
cdr3_aa: CASRPGDSSTDTQYF
cdr3_nt: TGTGCCAGTAGACCGGGAGATTCTAGCACAGATACGCAGTATTTT

clone_size: NA
j_call: TRBJ2-7
d_call: NA
v_call: TRBV4-1
cdr3_aa: CASSQGGSYEQYF
cdr3_nt: TGCGCCAGCAGCCAAGGAGGGAGTTACGAGCAGTACTTC

clone_size: NA
j_call: TRBJ2-2
d_call: NA
v_call: TRBV5-1
cdr3_aa: CASSLETGTNTGELFF
cdr3_nt: TGCGCCAGCAGCTTGGAAACAGGGACGAACACCGGGGAGCTGTTTTTT

clone_size: NA
j_call: TRBJ1-2
d_call: TRBD1
v_call: TRBV7-9
cdr3_aa: CASSRSTGEIHGYTF
cdr3_nt: TGTGCCAGCAGCCGTTCAACAGGGGAGATTCATGGCTACACCTTC

clone_size: NA
j_call: TRBJ1-4
d_call: NA
v_call: TRBV7-9
cdr3_aa: CASSRDSRAVEKLFF
cdr3_nt: TGTGCCAGCAGCCGCGACTCTAGAGCGGTTGAAAAACTGTTTTTT

clone_size: NA
j_call: TRBJ2-7
d_call: TRBD2
v_call: TRBV7-8
cdr3_aa: CASSPTGGGGYEQYF
cdr3_nt: TGTGCCAGCAGCCCCACTGGGGGCGGGGGGTACGAGCAGTACTTC

clone_size: NA
j_call: TRBJ2-5
d_call: NA
v_call: TRBV19
cdr3_aa: CASSMGQKETQYF
cdr3_nt: TGTGCCAGTAGCATGGGGCAAAAAGAGACCCAGTACTTC

clone_size: NA
j_call: TRBJ1-1
d_call: TRBD1
v_call: TRBV5-4
cdr3_aa: CASSKEGQGVLEAFF
cdr3_nt: TGTGCCAGCAGCAAGGAGGGACAGGGGGTCCTTGAAGCTTTCTTT

clone_size: NA
j_call: TRBJ1-2
d_call: NA
v_call: TRBV7-9
cdr3_aa: CASSSAPDGFYGYTF
cdr3_nt: TGTGCCAGCAGCTCTGCCCCCGACGGGTTCTATGGCTACACCTTC

clone_size: NA
j_call: TRBJ1-2
d_call: NA
v_call: TRBV4-1
cdr3_aa: CASSQLAGGYGYTF
cdr3_nt: TGCGCCAGCAGCCAATTGGCTGGTGGTTATGGCTACACCTTC

clone_size: few
j_call: TRBJ1-4
d_call: NA
v_call: TRBV7-8
cdr3_aa: CASSLVRWGLKNEKLFF
cdr3_nt: TGTGCCAGCAGCTTAGTTAGGTGGGGACTGAAGAATGAAAAACTGTTTTTT

clone_size: NA
j_call: TRBJ2-1
d_call: NA
v_call: TRBV24-1
cdr3_aa: CATSDFRSGSYNEQFF
cdr3_nt: TGTGCCACCAGTGATTTCCGGTCCGGCTCCTACAATGAGCAGTTCTTC

clone_size: NA
j_call: TRBJ1-5
d_call: TRBD1
v_call: TRBV7-2
cdr3_aa: CASSFQGAGEAQHF
cdr3_nt: TGTGCCAGCAGCTTCCAGGGGGCGGGGGAGGCCCAGCATTTT

clone_size: NA
j_call: TRBJ1-2
d_call: NA
v_call: TRBV16
cdr3_aa: CASSRDSVYGYTF
cdr3_nt: TGTGCCAGCAGCCGGGACTCGGTCTATGGCTACACCTTC

clone_size: NA
j_call: TRBJ2-3
d_call: NA
v_call: TRBV30
cdr3_aa: CAWNGVARNLDTQYF
cdr3_nt: TGTGCCTGGAATGGGGTAGCGCGGAACCTCGATACGCAGTATTTT

clone_size: NA
j_call: TRBJ1-6
d_call: NA
v_call: TRBV5-4
cdr3_aa: CASSLAPQGNSPLHF
cdr3_nt: TGTGCCAGCAGCTTGGCCCCCCAGGGGAATTCACCCCTCCACTTT

clone_size: NA
j_call: TRBJ2-5
d_call: NA
v_call: TRBV27
cdr3_aa: CASSLGQNQETQYF
cdr3_nt: TGTGCCAGCAGTTTAGGCCAGAACCAAGAGACCCAGTACTTC

clone_size: NA
j_call: TRBJ2-2
d_call: TRBD2
v_call: TRBV2
cdr3_aa: CASSEAPQREGTGELFF
cdr3_nt: TGTGCCAGCAGTGAAGCGCCCCAGCGGGAGGGAACCGGGGAGCTGTTTTTT

clone_size: NA
j_call: TRBJ2-1
d_call: TRBD2
v_call: TRBV7-9
cdr3_aa: CASSLVSGVLNEQFF
cdr3_nt: TGTGCCAGCAGCTTAGTTAGCGGGGTACTAAATGAGCAGTTCTTC

clone_size: NA
j_call: TRBJ1-3
d_call: TRBD1
v_call: TRBV7-2
cdr3_aa: CASSPGQGVSGNTIYF
cdr3_nt: TGTGCCAGCAGCCCCGGACAGGGAGTCTCTGGAAACACCATATATTTT

clone_size: once
j_call: TRBJ2-6
d_call: TRBD1
v_call: TRBV23-1
cdr3_aa: CASSQSSRGTGFSGANVLTF
cdr3_nt: TGCGCCAGCAGTCAATCCTCACGCGGGACAGGCTTCTCTGGGGCCAACGTCCTGACTTTC

clone_size: once
j_call: TRBJ2-2
d_call: TRBD2
v_call: TRBV27
cdr3_aa: CASSTFLAGGHTGELFF
cdr3_nt: TGTGCCAGCAGTACCTTCCTAGCGGGAGGGCACACCGGGGAGCTGTTTTTT

clone_size: NA
j_call: TRBJ1-6
d_call: NA
v_call: TRBV28
cdr3_aa: CASSFYGPQGDSPLHF
cdr3_nt: TGTGCCAGCAGTTTTTACGGACCACAAGGGGATTCACCCCTCCACTTT

clone_size: NA
j_call: TRBJ1-2
d_call: NA
v_call: TRBV6-5
cdr3_aa: CASTTHRDGYTF
cdr3_nt: TGTGCCAGCACCACCCACAGGGATGGCTACACCTTC

clone_size: NA
j_call: TRBJ2-5
d_call: TRBD2
v_call: TRBV3-1/TRBV3-2
cdr3_aa: CASSPKLAGGPKETQYF
cdr3_nt: TGTGCCAGCAGCCCTAAACTAGCGGGAGGGCCCAAGGAGACCCAGTACTTC

clone_size: NA
j_call: TRBJ1-3
d_call: NA
v_call: TRBV11-2
cdr3_aa: CASSPTDRGNTIYF
cdr3_nt: TGTGCCAGCAGCCCCACCGACAGGGGAAACACCATATATTTT

clone_size: NA
j_call: TRBJ2-7
d_call: NA
v_call: TRBV18
cdr3_aa: CASSPPGQTYEQYF
cdr3_nt: TGTGCCAGCTCACCACCGGGACAAACCTACGAGCAGTACTTC

clone_size: NA
j_call: TRBJ1-1
d_call: NA
v_call: TRBV19
cdr3_aa: CATDQGSEAFF
cdr3_nt: TGTGCCACTGATCAGGGTTCTGAAGCTTTCTTT

clone_size: NA
j_call: TRBJ1-1
d_call: NA
v_call: TRBV4-1
cdr3_aa: CASSQPVEGRAEAFF
cdr3_nt: TGCGCCAGCAGCCAACCGGTGGAGGGGCGGGCTGAAGCTTTCTTT

clone_size: NA
j_call: TRBJ2-4
d_call: TRBD2
v_call: TRBV3-1/TRBV3-2
cdr3_aa: CASSQEGRGRFVDIQYF
cdr3_nt: TGTGCCAGCAGCCAAGAGGGCCGCGGGAGGTTCGTAGACATTCAGTACTTC

clone_size: NA
j_call: TRBJ1-4
d_call: TRBD1
v_call: TRBV15
cdr3_aa: CATKRATGMYEKLFF
cdr3_nt: TGTGCCACCAAACGGGCGACAGGGATGTATGAAAAACTGTTTTTT

clone_size: few
j_call: TRBJ1-6
d_call: NA
v_call: TRBV5-6
cdr3_aa: CASSPAPGNVSPLHF
cdr3_nt: TGTGCCAGCAGCCCCGCGCCAGGGAATGTTTCACCCCTCCACTTT

clone_size: NA
j_call: TRBJ1-1
d_call: NA
v_call: TRBV14
cdr3_aa: CASSQDPMAEAFF
cdr3_nt: TGTGCCAGCAGCCAAGACCCTATGGCTGAAGCTTTCTTT

clone_size: NA
j_call: TRBJ1-5
d_call: TRBD1
v_call: TRBV25-1
cdr3_aa: CASTPPGGNNQPQHF
cdr3_nt: TGTGCCAGCACCCCCCCAGGGGGCAACAATCAGCCCCAGCATTTT

clone_size: once
j_call: TRBJ1-2
d_call: NA
v_call: TRBV23-1
cdr3_aa: CASSHQPRGNPHYNYGYTF
cdr3_nt: TGCGCCAGCAGTCATCAACCTCGGGGTAATCCGCACTATAACTATGGCTACACCTTC

clone_size: few
j_call: TRBJ1-4
d_call: NA
v_call: TRBV29-1
cdr3_aa: CSAGGADFNEKLFF
cdr3_nt: TGCAGCGCCGGAGGCGCGGACTTCAATGAAAAACTGTTTTTT

clone_size: NA
j_call: TRBJ1-4
d_call: NA
v_call: TRBV15
cdr3_aa: CATSSRQGLVEKLFF
cdr3_nt: TGTGCCACCAGCAGTCGTCAGGGGCTGGTTGAAAAACTGTTTTTT

clone_size: NA
j_call: TRBJ1-5
d_call: NA
v_call: TRBV24-1
cdr3_aa: CATSVRGGQPQHF
cdr3_nt: TGTGCCACCAGTGTCCGGGGAGGGCAGCCCCAGCATTTT

clone_size: NA
j_call: TRBJ1-1
d_call: NA
v_call: TRBV19
cdr3_aa: CASSPRQMANTEAFF
cdr3_nt: TGTGCCAGTAGTCCCCGACAGATGGCGAACACTGAAGCTTTCTTT